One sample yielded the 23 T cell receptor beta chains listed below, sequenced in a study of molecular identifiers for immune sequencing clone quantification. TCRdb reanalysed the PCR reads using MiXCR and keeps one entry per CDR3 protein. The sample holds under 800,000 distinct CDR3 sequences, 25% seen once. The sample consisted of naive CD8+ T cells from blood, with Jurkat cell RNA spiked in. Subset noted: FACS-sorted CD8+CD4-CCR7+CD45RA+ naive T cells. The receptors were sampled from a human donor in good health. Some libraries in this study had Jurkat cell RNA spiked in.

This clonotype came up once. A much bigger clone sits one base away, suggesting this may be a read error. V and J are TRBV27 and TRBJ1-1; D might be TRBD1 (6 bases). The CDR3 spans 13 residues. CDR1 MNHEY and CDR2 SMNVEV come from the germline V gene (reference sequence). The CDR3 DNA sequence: TGTGCCAGCAGTCCGACAGGCCCCACTGAAGTTTTCTTT. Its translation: CASSPTGPTEVFF.

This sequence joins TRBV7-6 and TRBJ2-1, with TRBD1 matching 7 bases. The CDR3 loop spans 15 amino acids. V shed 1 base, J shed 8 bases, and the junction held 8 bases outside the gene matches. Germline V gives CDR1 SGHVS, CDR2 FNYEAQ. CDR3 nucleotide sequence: TGTGCCAGCAGCTTAGTATACATGGGGACAGATGAGCAGTTCTTC. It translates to CASSLVYMGTDEQFF.

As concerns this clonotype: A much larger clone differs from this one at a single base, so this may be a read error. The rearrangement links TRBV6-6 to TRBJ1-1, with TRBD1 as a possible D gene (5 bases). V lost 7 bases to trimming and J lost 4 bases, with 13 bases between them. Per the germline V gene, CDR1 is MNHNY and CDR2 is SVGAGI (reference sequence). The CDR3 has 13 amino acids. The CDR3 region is CASTTTESTEAFF. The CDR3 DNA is TGTGCCAGCACCACGACAGAGAGCACTGAAGCTTTCTTT.

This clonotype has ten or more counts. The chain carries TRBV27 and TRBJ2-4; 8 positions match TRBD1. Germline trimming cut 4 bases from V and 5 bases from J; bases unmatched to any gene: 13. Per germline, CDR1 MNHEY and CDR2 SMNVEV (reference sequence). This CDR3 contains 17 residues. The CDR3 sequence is CASSSIRGQGGQNIQYF. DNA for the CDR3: TGTGCCAGCAGTTCTATACGAGGACAGGGAGGCCAAAACATTCAGTACTTC.

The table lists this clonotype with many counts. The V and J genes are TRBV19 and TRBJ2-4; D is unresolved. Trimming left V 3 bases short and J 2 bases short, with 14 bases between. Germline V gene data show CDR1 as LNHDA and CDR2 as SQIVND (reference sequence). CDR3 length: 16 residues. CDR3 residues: CASSMGVAAPKNIQYF. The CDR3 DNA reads TGTGCCAGTAGTATGGGCGTCGCCGCCCCCAAAAACATTCAGTACTTC.

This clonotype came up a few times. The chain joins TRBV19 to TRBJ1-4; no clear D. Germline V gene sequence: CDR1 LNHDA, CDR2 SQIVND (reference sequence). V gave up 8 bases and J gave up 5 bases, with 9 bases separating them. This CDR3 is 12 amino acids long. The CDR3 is CASSDVNEKLFF. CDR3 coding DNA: TGTGCCAGTTCCGACGTCAATGAAAAACTGTTTTTT.

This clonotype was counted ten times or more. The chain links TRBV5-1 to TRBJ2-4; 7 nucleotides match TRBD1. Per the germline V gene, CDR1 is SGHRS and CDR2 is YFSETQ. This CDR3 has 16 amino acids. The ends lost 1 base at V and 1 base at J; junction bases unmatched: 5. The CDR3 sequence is CASSLSQGMAKNIQYF. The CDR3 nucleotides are TGCGCCAGCAGCTTGTCACAGGGGATGGCCAAAAACATTCAGTACTTC.

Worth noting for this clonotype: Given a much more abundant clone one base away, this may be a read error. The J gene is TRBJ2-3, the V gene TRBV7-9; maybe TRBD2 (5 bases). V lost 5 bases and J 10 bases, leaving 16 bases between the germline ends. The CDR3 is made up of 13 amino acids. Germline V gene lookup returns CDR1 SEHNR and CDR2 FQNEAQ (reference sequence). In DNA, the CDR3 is TGTGCCAGCAGCCCCGAGGGAACTGATGCGCAGTATTTT. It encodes CASSPEGTDAQYF.

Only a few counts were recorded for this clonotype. The CDR3 spells CSVHGQGASYEQYF. The CDR3 DNA is TGCAGCGTGCACGGACAGGGGGCCTCCTACGAGCAGTACTTC. The chain carries TRBV29-1 and TRBJ2-7; TRBD1 matches at 11 bases. Germline CDR1 and CDR2: SQVTM and ANQGSEA. After removal of 6 bases from V and 0 bases from J, the junction contained 4 bases not matched to a gene. This CDR3 is built from 14 residues.

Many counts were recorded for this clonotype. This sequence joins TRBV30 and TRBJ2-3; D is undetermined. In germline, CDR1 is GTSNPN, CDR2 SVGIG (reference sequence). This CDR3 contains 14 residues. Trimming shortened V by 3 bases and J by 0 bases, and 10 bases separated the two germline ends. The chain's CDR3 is CAWSYIASTDTQYF. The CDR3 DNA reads TGTGCCTGGAGCTACATCGCTAGCACAGATACGCAGTATTTT.

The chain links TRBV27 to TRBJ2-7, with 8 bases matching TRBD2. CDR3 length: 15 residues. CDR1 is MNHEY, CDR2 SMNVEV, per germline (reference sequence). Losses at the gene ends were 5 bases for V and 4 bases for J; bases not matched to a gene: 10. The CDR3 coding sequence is TGTGCCAGCAGTGTCTCCGGGACTAGAAGGTACGAGCAGTACTTC. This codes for CASSVSGTRRYEQYF.

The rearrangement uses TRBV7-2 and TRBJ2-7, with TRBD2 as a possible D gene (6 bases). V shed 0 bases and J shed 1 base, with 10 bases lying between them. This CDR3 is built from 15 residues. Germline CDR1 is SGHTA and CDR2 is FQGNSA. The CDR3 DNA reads TGTGCCAGCAGCTTAGCAGGGACTTTTTCCTACGAGCAGTACTTC. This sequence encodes CASSLAGTFSYEQYF.

The CDR3 loop reads CASSFGESPHEQYF. The CDR3 nucleotides are TGTGCCAGTAGTTTCGGAGAATCACCCCACGAGCAGTACTTC. The V and J genes are TRBV19 and TRBJ2-7; no clear D. Germline CDR1 and CDR2: LNHDA and SQIVND (reference sequence). V was cut by 5 bases and J by 5 bases, with 16 bases left in between. The CDR3 sequence is 14 residues long.

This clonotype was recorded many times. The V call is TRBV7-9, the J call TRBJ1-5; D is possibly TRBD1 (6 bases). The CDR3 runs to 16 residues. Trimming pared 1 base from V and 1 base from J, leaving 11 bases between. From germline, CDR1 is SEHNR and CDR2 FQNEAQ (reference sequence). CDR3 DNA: TGTGCCAGCAGCTTAGGTGGGGGGCCGAGCAATCAGCCCCAGCATTTT. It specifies CASSLGGGPSNQPQHF.

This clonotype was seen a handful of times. CDR3 DNA: TGTGCCAGCAGCCCGATCCTTGAACCCCAGCATTTT. Translating gives CASSPILEPQHF. The chain is built from TRBV6-2 or TRBV6-3 and TRBJ1-5; the D is unclear. Germline-derived CDR1 and CDR2 are MNHEY and SVGEGT. This CDR3 contains 12 residues. Trimming removed 6 bases from V and 10 bases from J, with 13 bases in between.

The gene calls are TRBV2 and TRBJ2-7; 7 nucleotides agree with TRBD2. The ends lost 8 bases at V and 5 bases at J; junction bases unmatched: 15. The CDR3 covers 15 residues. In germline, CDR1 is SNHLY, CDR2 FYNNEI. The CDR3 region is CASWSSGTINDEQYF. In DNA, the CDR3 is TGTGCCAGCTGGTCCTCGGGGACTATCAACGACGAGCAGTACTTC.

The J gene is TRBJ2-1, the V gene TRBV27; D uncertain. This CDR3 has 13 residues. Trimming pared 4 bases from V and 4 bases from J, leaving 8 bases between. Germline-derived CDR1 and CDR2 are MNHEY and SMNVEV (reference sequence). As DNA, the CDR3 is TGTGCCAGCAGTTACCAGGAATACAATGAGCAGTTCTTC. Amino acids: CASSYQEYNEQFF.

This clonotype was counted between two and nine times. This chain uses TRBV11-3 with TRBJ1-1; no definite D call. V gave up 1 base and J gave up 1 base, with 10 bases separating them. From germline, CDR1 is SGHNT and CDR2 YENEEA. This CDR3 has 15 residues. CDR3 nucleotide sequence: TGTGCCAGCAGCTTAGGGAACAGTCCGAACACTGAAGCTTTCTTT. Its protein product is CASSLGNSPNTEAFF.

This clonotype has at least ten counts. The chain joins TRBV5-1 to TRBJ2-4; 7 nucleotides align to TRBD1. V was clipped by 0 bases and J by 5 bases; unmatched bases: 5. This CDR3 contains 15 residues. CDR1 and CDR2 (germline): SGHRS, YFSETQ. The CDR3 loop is CASSLVSGGENIQYF. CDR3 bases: TGCGCCAGCAGCTTGGTGTCAGGGGGAGAAAACATTCAGTACTTC.

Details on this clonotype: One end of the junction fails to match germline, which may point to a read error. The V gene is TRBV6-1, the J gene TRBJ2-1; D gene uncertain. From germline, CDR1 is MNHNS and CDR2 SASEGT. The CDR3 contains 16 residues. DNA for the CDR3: TGTGCCAGCAGTGAAGATGTAGTCCCCTCCTACAATGAGCAGCTCTTC. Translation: CASSEDVVPSYNEQLF.

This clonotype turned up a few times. The CDR3 sequence is CATKSEWDLPGSPLHF. CDR3 in DNA: TGTGCCACCAAATCAGAATGGGATCTTCCGGGCTCACCCCTCCACTTT. The chain combines TRBV24-1 with TRBJ1-6; D unclear. Germline V gene lookup returns CDR1 KGHDR and CDR2 SFDVKD. The CDR3 has 16 residues. The germline V and J ends were trimmed by 8 bases and 10 bases, with 23 bases remaining between them.

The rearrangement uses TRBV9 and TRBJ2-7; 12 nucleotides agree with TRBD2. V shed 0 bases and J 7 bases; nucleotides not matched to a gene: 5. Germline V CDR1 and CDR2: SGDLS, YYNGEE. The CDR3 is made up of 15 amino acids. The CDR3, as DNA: TGTGCCAGCAGCGTAGTAAGCGGACTAGCGGGAGAGCAGTACTTC. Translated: CASSVVSGLAGEQYF.

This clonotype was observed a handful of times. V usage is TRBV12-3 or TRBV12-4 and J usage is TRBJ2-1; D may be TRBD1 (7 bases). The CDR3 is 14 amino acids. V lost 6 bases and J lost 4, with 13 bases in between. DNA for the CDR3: TGTGCCAGCAGCCGGGACAGCGGGTACAATGAGCAGTTCTTC. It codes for CASSRDSGYNEQFF.